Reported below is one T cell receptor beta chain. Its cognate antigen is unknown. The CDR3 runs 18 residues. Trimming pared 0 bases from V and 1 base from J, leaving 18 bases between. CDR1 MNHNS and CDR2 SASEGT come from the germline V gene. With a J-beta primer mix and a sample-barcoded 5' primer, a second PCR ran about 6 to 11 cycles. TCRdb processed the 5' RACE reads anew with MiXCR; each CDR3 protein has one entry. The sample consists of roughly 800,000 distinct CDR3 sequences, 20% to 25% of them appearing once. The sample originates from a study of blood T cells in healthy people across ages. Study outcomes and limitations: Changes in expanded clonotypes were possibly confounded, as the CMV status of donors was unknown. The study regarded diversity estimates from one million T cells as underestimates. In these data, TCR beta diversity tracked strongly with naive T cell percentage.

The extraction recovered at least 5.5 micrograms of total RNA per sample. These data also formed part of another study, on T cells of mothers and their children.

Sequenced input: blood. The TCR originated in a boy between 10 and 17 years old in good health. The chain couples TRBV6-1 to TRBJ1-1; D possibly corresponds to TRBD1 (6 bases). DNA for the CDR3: TGTGCCAGCAGTGAAGCCGGATATACGACAGGAGAGAACACTGAAGCTTTCTTT. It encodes CASSEAGYTTGENTEAFF.